These T cell receptor beta chains were read from a single sample in a study of beta chain features in type 1 diabetes. The protocol was immunoSEQ multiplex PCR, while the TCRdb copy is restricted to in-frame clones and leaves out a portion. The sample lists hundreds of thousands of clones; 25% to 35% were seen once. Specimen: naive CD4+ T cells from blood. These receptors came from a man aged 18 to 29 in good health. Both conserved end residues are part of each CDR3. A D gene is named only where the DNA matches it firmly. Rows may omit the clone size; those that give it use once, few, many or a size class.

>TRBJ2-3|TRBV18|-|-|16
TGTGCCAGCTCACCTGCCGGGACGGCTAGCACAGATACGCAGTATTTT
CASSPAGTASTDTQYF
>TRBJ2-1|TRBV11-2|TRBD2|-|17
TGTGCCAGCAGCTTAGCTCCTAGCGGGAAGGTTACGGATGAGCAGTTCTTC
CASSLAPSGKVTDEQFF
>TRBJ2-1|TRBV30|TRBD2|few|15
TGTGCCTGGAATCGGGGACTAGCCTCGCACAATGAGCAGTTCTTC
CAWNRGLASHNEQFF
>TRBJ2-7|TRBV11-2|-|few|14
TGTGCCAGCAGCTGGGGACTCCAGGCCTACGAGCAGTACTTC
CASSWGLQAYEQYF
>TRBJ2-1|TRBV4-1|TRBD2|-|14
TGCGCCAGCAGTTCGGGACTAGCGTACAATGAGCAGTTCTTC
CASSSGLAYNEQFF
>TRBJ2-5|TRBV11-2|-|-|12
TGTGCCAGCAGCCCAGGCACGCGGGCCCAGTACTTC
CASSPGTRAQYF
>TRBJ2-2|TRBV30|-|-|14
TGTGCCTGGACTAGAAACAGCCCCACCGGGGAGCTGTTTTTT
CAWTRNSPTGELFF
>TRBJ2-5|TRBV30|TRBD1|-|14
TGTGCCTGGAGTCTCGACAGGGGACAAGAGACCCAGTACTTC
CAWSLDRGQETQYF
>TRBJ2-3|TRBV5-1|TRBD2|-|15
TGCGCCAGCAGCCCCGCCCTAGCGGGAGATGATACGCAGTATTTT
CASSPALAGDDTQYF
>TRBJ2-1|TRBV30|TRBD2|-|17
TGTGCCTGGAAACTAGCGGGAGGGCCTTGGGGCTACAATGAGCAGTTCTTC
CAWKLAGGPWGYNEQFF
>TRBJ2-5|TRBV19|TRBD1|-|14
TGTGCCAGTAGTGCTGGGACAGCTACGGAGACCCAGTACTTC
CASSAGTATETQYF
>TRBJ2-3|TRBV10-3|TRBD2|few|16
TGTGCCATCAGTGGCCCGGGACTAGCGGCTTCAGATACGCAGTATTTT
CAISGPGLAASDTQYF
>TRBJ2-7|TRBV9|-|few|14
TGTGCCAGCAGCGCCAGGGACCGAACCTACGAGCAGTACTTC
CASSARDRTYEQYF
>TRBJ1-1|TRBV13|-|few|16
TGTGCCAGCAGCCCGCCCACAGGGAGGGTAAAGACTGAAGCTTTCTTT
CASSPPTGRVKTEAFF
>TRBJ1-2|TRBV15|-|few|15
TGTGCCACCAGCAGAGATCCGGCTGTGGCCGACAAAGGGAACTTC
CATSRDPAVADKGNF
>TRBJ2-5|TRBV15|-|few|14
TGTGCCACCAGCACTAGGACAGCAGGGGAGACCCAGTACTTC
CATSTRTAGETQYF
>TRBJ2-2|TRBV13|TRBD2|-|18
TGTGCCAGCAGCTTGAATCGACTAGCTAGGTTGAACACCGGGGAGCTGTTTTTT
CASSLNRLARLNTGELFF
>TRBJ2-7|TRBV29-1|TRBD2|-|14
TGCAGCGTCCAAGTCCCTAGCGGCCTCTACGAGCAGTACTTC
CSVQVPSGLYEQYF
>TRBJ2-7|TRBV30|TRBD2|-|14
TGTGCCTGGAGTGCAGGACTAGTGCCCTACGAGCAGTACTTC
CAWSAGLVPYEQYF
>TRBJ2-7|TRBV11-2|TRBD2|-|13
TGTGCCAGCTCGGGACTAGTCTCCTACGAGCAGTACTTC
CASSGLVSYEQYF
>TRBJ2-7|TRBV10-3|TRBD2|few|15
TGTGCCATCAGTGAGTCGACTAGCGGGAGTTTCGAGCAGTACTTC
CAISESTSGSFEQYF
>TRBJ2-1|TRBV7-9|TRBD1|few|13
TGTGCCAGCAGCACCGGACAGGGAGGTGAGCAGTTCTTC
CASSTGQGGEQFF
>TRBJ1-1|TRBV29-1|-|-|14
TGCAGCGTTGAAGTCCCCGGACTGTCCACTGAAGCTTTCTTT
CSVEVPGLSTEAFF
>TRBJ1-5|TRBV14|-|-|13
TGTGCCAGCAGCCAAGGAGGCAATCAGCCCCAGCATTTT
CASSQGGNQPQHF
>TRBJ1-2|TRBV30|-|few|13
TGTGCCTGGAGTGTAGGAGCCCGCGGGGGCTACACCTTC
CAWSVGARGGYTF
>TRBJ2-6|TRBV4-2|TRBD2|few|16
TGTGCCAGCAGCCCGGGAGGGGTTACCGGGGCCAACGTCCTGACTTTC
CASSPGGVTGANVLTF
>TRBJ2-7|TRBV6-1|-|-|12
TGTGCCAGCAGTGAATCTGGGTACGAGCAGTACTTC
CASSESGYEQYF
>TRBJ1-3|TRBV7-2|-|-|15
TGTGCCAGCAGCTTATGGGCAGCTTCTGGAAACACCATATATTTT
CASSLWAASGNTIYF
>TRBJ2-3|TRBV9|-|-|14
TGTGCCAGCAGCGTAGTCTTGGGCACAGATACGCAGTATTTT
CASSVVLGTDTQYF
>TRBJ2-7|TRBV18|-|-|13
TGTGCCAGCTCACCACCGACAAGCTACGAGCAGTACTTC
CASSPPTSYEQYF
>TRBJ2-7|TRBV7-9|TRBD1|few|14
TGTGCCAGCAGCGAAGGGACAGGCTCCTACGAGCAGTACTTC
CASSEGTGSYEQYF
>TRBJ2-5|TRBV9|-|-|14
TGTGCCAGCAGCTACGAAACGGGAGTAGAGACCCAGTACTTC
CASSYETGVETQYF
>TRBJ1-2|TRBV7-2|-|-|14
TGTGCCAGCAGCTTAGTAACAGGGAACTATGGCTACACCTTC
CASSLVTGNYGYTF
>TRBJ2-1|TRBV29-1|-|-|13
TGCAGCGTTATTAGACCCTCCTACAATGAGCAGTTCTTC
CSVIRPSYNEQFF
>TRBJ2-7|TRBV7-2|-|-|14
TGTGCCAGCACCCAGGCTAGCCGTTACTACGAGCAGTACTTC
CASTQASRYYEQYF
>TRBJ1-4|TRBV4-1|-|few|12
TGCGCCAGCAGCGCCGACAGGGAAAAACTGTTTTTT
CASSADREKLFF
>TRBJ2-1|TRBV7-3|TRBD2|-|15
TGTGCCAGCAGCTTACGCGCGGGAGGGCCTGGTGAGCAGTTCTTC
CASSLRAGGPGEQFF